This T cell receptor beta chain comes out of a study of cytomegalovirus exposure and HLA in healthy donors. Study-level points and caveats: In vitro confirmation showed three CMV-associated chains to be CMV antigen specific. A later analysis revealed that TCR association rates differed between HLA loci, peaking at DRB1 and bottoming out at HLA-C. Prediction of most subjects' HLA-A and HLA-B alleles by TCR beta sequences was reportedly accurate.

The PCR contained 60 Vbeta and 13 Jbeta primers. TCRdb's copy holds only in-frame clones and misses some; the assay was immunoSEQ multiplex PCR. The data hold some 99,000 clones, with 80% to 85% observed a single time. The donors gave bone marrow, and they were healthy. Trimming took off 4 bases at V and 2 bases at J, with 8 bases between the two ends. This CDR3 spans 13 amino acids. The germline V gene has CDR1 SGHTA and CDR2 FQGNSA. Comments on this clone: Antigen unknown.

The sequenced material came from PBMCs. This TCR was recovered from a woman younger than 45 in good health and CMV-seronegative. The chain carries TRBV7-2 and TRBJ2-5; a weak D match, TRBD1 (5 bases). CDR3 nucleotides: TGTGCCAGCAGCTACGGACAACAAGAGACCCAGTACTTC. Protein product: CASSYGQQETQYF.